The 5 T cell receptor beta chains in this list originate from one sample, sequenced in a study of response to subunit inactivated influenza vaccine. TCRdb called the RT-PCR reads again in MiXCR, with one record for every CDR3 protein. The repertoire holds roughly 620,000 distinct CDR3 sequences, about 11% seen once, with more than 9.5% in the top ten. The sample was also linked to a second study, of T cells expressing NK-cell markers. That work adds: Scientists made TCR beta cDNA using 5'RACE template switching with UMIs.

Source: PBMCs from blood, taken on the day of vaccination. All receptors derive from a man between 50 and 59 years old who received an inactivated influenza vaccine.

In its sample, this clonotype was seen a few times. The CDR3 is CASSLRQGKTEAFF. CDR3 DNA sequence: TGCGCCAGCAGCCTGAGACAGGGTAAGACTGAAGCTTTCTTT. The rearrangement uses TRBV5-1 and TRBJ1-1; 7 bases align to TRBD1. The V segment lost 4 bases and the J segment 5 bases; nucleotides outside the gene matches: 8. This CDR3 is built from 14 residues. Germline CDR1 and CDR2: SGHRS and YFSETQ.

On this clonotype itself: A read error may account for a junction end that differs from germline. The gene calls are TRBV5-1 and TRBJ2-7; a weak D match, TRBD1 (6 bases). The CDR3 is made up of 15 amino acids. CDR1 and CDR2 (germline): SGHRS, YFSETQ. The CDR3 sequence is CASSLSTGASDEQYF. As DNA, the CDR3 is TGCGCCAGCAGCCTATCGACAGGTGCCTCCGACGAGCAGTACTTC. Drawing the rest from reference TRBV5-1 and TRBJ2-7, the complete variable domain is KAGVTQTPRYLIKTRGQQVTLSCSPISGHRSVSWYQQTPGQGLQFLFEYFSETQRNKGNFPGRFSGRQFSNSRSEMNVSTLELGDSALYLCASSLSTGASDEQYFGPGTRLTVT.

This clonotype has just a few counts. The rearrangement joins TRBV5-1 to TRBJ2-3; no definite D call. The CDR3 consists of 12 residues. The ends were cut back, 2 bases at V and 5 bases at J, with 6 bases in the middle. Germline lookup yields CDR1 SGHRS and CDR2 YFSETQ. The CDR3 nucleotides read TGCGCCAGCAGCTTTGATGGAGATACGCAGTATTTT. It specifies CASSFDGDTQYF.

This clonotype came up many times. The chain links TRBV20-1 to TRBJ2-2; tentative D call: TRBD1 (6 bases). The CDR3 length is 16 residues. Deletions cut 6 bases from V and 3 bases from J, with 20 bases between. CDR1 is DFQATT and CDR2 is SNEGSKA in the germline V gene (reference sequence). This CDR3 is CSALDRLPGDTGELFF. The CDR3 DNA is TGCAGTGCCTTAGACAGGCTCCCAGGGGACACCGGGGAGCTGTTTTTT.

There are a few counts of this clonotype. The V and J genes are TRBV5-1 and TRBJ2-5; D might be TRBD2 (5 bases). Trimming removed 4 bases from V and 0 bases from J, with 16 bases in between. The CDR3 extends over 16 amino acids. Germline V gene lookup returns CDR1 SGHRS and CDR2 YFSETQ. This CDR3 is CASSPPETGNQETQYF. CDR3 sequence (DNA): TGCGCCAGCAGCCCCCCGGAGACGGGGAACCAAGAGACCCAGTACTTC.